This TCR beta chain was identified in a study of cytomegalovirus exposure and HLA in healthy donors. The PCR contained 60 Vbeta and 13 Jbeta primers. Sequencing used immunoSEQ multiplex PCR; TCRdb keeps in-frame clones, though not all of them. The sample gives more than 85,000 clones, nearly 65% of which show up once; 4% to 5.5% is in the top ten. The CDR3 loop spans 14 amino acids. Trimming at V came to 6 bases and at J to 4 bases, leaving 6 bases not matched to a gene. Germline V CDR1 and CDR2: MNHNY, SVGAGI (reference sequence). As concerns this clone: The antigen is undetermined.

The study's findings and limits: Later genetic work tied a missense DCLRE1C variant to beta-chain V and J trimming. Sequences of the TCR beta chain were said to predict the HLA-A and HLA-B alleles of most subjects accurately.

The specimen sequenced was PBMCs. The sequence was obtained from a human donor in good health. The chain recombines TRBV6-6 with TRBJ1-2; 9 bases fit TRBD1. The chain's CDR3 is CASRAGQGSYGYTF. DNA of the CDR3: TGTGCCAGCAGAGCGGGACAGGGAAGCTATGGCTACACCTTC.